These 18 T cell receptor beta chains were all obtained from the same sample, sequenced in a study of blood T cell repertoires in COVID-19. Assay: immunoSEQ multiplex PCR; the TCRdb copy retains only in-frame clones and omits some. This table holds some 260,000 clones, around 80% found once. Input material: peripheral blood. The receptor set was obtained from a woman aged 40 to 49 with active or convalescent COVID-19.

The chain is built from TRBV25-1 and TRBJ1-2, with TRBD1 identical over 8 bases. V lost 7 bases and J lost 7; bases outside the gene matches: 5. Per the germline V gene, CDR1 is MGHDK and CDR2 is SYGVNS. The length of the CDR3 is 12 residues. CDR3 residues: CASTTGAGGYTF. The CDR3, as DNA: TGTGCCAGCACGACAGGGGCAGGTGGCTACACCTTC.

Only one count was recorded for this clone. This sequence joins TRBV28 and TRBJ1-1; D is possibly TRBD1 (6 bases). There are 14 residues in the CDR3. Germline V gives CDR1 MDHEN, CDR2 SYDVKM. V was shortened by 6 bases and J by 1 base, with 12 bases between the two germline ends. The chain's CDR3 is CASRAGQKNTEAFF. The CDR3 DNA sequence: TGTGCCAGCAGAGCCGGACAGAAGAACACTGAAGCTTTCTTT.

The chain links TRBV7-9 to TRBJ2-5; the D gene is possibly TRBD2 (6 bases). The CDR3 runs to 16 residues. The germline V gene encodes CDR1 SEHNR and CDR2 FQNEAQ (reference sequence). V shed 5 bases and J shed 1 base, with 17 bases lying between them. In DNA form, the CDR3 reads TGTGCCAGCAGCCCGGGCGGAGGGTTAGTCCAAGAGACCCAGTACTTC. It encodes CASSPGGGLVQETQYF.

The V and J genes are TRBV2 and TRBJ2-1; D remains unclear. Trimming removed 2 bases from V and 12 bases from J, with 8 bases in between. This CDR3 is built from 11 residues. Per the germline V gene, CDR1 is SNHLY and CDR2 is FYNNEI. This chain's CDR3 is CASSETWRQFF. The DNA for the CDR3 is TGTGCCAGCAGTGAAACCTGGAGGCAGTTCTTC.

This clone was detected only a few times. This chain links TRBV9 with TRBJ2-3, with 9 bases matching TRBD2. Germline V gene data show CDR1 as SGDLS and CDR2 as YYNGEE. The CDR3 runs 16 residues. Losses at the gene ends were 0 bases for V and 4 bases for J; bases not matched to a gene: 6. The CDR3, as DNA: TGTGCCAGCAGCGTAGATGCGGGGGGGAACGCAGATACGCAGTATTTT. Its translation: CASSVDAGGNADTQYF.

This clone was counted once. The genes are TRBV6-5 and TRBJ1-3, with D uncertain. Germline assignment: CDR1 MNHEY and CDR2 SVGAGI. Trimming shortened V by 7 bases and J by 3 bases, and 7 bases separated the two germline ends. CDR3 length: 12 amino acids. The CDR3 sequence: CASMGSGNTIYF. CDR3 in DNA: TGTGCCAGCATGGGCAGTGGAAACACCATATATTTT.

This clone was seen a handful of times. J is TRBJ1-5 and V is TRBV2; 7 nucleotides line up with TRBD1. The J segment lost 0 bases and the V segment lost 3 bases, leaving 8 bases of the junction unmatched. Germline V gene sequence: CDR1 SNHLY, CDR2 FYNNEI. There are 17 residues in the CDR3. The CDR3 sequence is CASSEGQLLYSNQPQHF. In nucleotides, the CDR3 is TGTGCCAGCAGTGAGGGACAGCTCCTCTATAGCAATCAGCCCCAGCATTTT.

This clone was found once. The gene calls are TRBV30 and TRBJ2-5, with TRBD1 matching over 10 bases. Unmatched junction bases numbered 7, after V lost 1 base and J lost 5 bases. The CDR3 has 15 amino acids. Germline loops: CDR1 GTSNPN, CDR2 SVGIG (reference sequence). CDR3 DNA sequence: TGTGCCTGGAGTGGCCCGACAGGGGGCGTGGAGACCCAGTACTTC. This sequence encodes CAWSGPTGGVETQYF.

The chain is built from TRBV11-2 and TRBJ2-4; D is uncertain. Trimming took off 6 bases at V and 0 bases at J, with 9 bases between the two ends. Germline V gene lookup returns CDR1 SGHAT and CDR2 FQNNGV. The CDR3 runs 14 residues. The CDR3 nucleotides are TGTGCCAGCAGATCGAGCCTAGCCAAAAACATTCAGTACTTC. Translation gives CASRSSLAKNIQYF.

The CDR3 reads CASSLVPLGVAGDTGELFF. The CDR3 region has the DNA TGTGCCAGCAGCTTAGTCCCTCTCGGGGTAGCGGGGGACACCGGGGAGCTGTTTTTT. The chain has TRBV7-2 and TRBJ2-2; 9 positions agree with TRBD2. The germline CDR1 and CDR2 sequences are SGHTA and FQGNSA. The ends lost 1 base at V and 3 bases at J; junction bases unmatched: 12. This CDR3 spans 19 amino acids.

The rearrangement links TRBV6-2 or TRBV6-3 to TRBJ2-5, with D possibly matching TRBD1 (5 bases). The V end lost 5 bases, the J end lost 2 bases, and 9 bases lay between the germline ends. Germline-derived CDR1 and CDR2 are MNHEY and SVGEGT. The CDR3 contains 13 residues. CDR3 coding DNA: TGTGCCAGCAGTCGACAGAAACAAGAGACCCAGTACTTC. This translates into CASSRQKQETQYF.

For this clone: The sample carries other DNA sequences with the same CDR3. This chain joins TRBV2 and TRBJ1-1; no firm D call. The V gene lost 6 bases and the J gene lost 2 bases, with 7 bases spanning the gap. The V gene's germline CDR1 is SNHLY and CDR2 FYNNEI. The CDR3 is made up of 12 amino acids. The CDR3 loop is CASRRVNTEAFF. CDR3 DNA: TGTGCCAGCAGGAGGGTTAACACTGAAGCTTTCTTT. Full variable domain (rest looked up from reference TRBV2 and TRBJ1-1): EPEVTQTPSHQVTQMGQEVILRCVPISNHLYFYWYRQILGQKVEFLVSFYNNEISEKSEIFDDQFSVERPDGSNFTLKIRSTKLEDSAMYFCASRRVNTEAFFGQGTRLTVV.

This sequence joins TRBV5-8 and TRBJ1-6; 9 bases line up with TRBD1. The CDR3 covers 15 residues. Germline lookup yields CDR1 SGHTS and CDR2 YDEGEE. Losses at the gene ends were 1 base for V and 13 bases for J; bases not matched to a gene: 9. The CDR3 protein is CASSLSGQGVGPLHF. CDR3 in DNA: TGTGCCAGCAGCTTGTCGGGACAGGGTGTAGGTCCCCTCCACTTT.

The chain couples TRBV7-7 to TRBJ2-5; the D gene is possibly TRBD1 (5 bases). The germline gives CDR1 SSHAT, CDR2 FNYEAQ (reference sequence). The CDR3 spans 13 residues. The V end was cut by 5 bases, the J end by 5 bases, with 12 bases between. The CDR3 loop reads CASSPGRWETQYF. The CDR3 DNA is TGTGCCAGCAGCCCAGGGCGGTGGGAGACCCAGTACTTC.

This chain links TRBV19 with TRBJ1-5, with D possibly matching TRBD1 (5 bases). Trimming stripped 3 bases from V and 3 bases from J, with 18 bases between. Per the germline V gene, CDR1 is LNHDA and CDR2 is SQIVND (reference sequence). The CDR3 extends over 17 amino acids. The CDR3 DNA sequence: TGTGCCAGTAGTATGACCCGGCAGGGAAGCGACAATCAGCCCCAGCATTTT. It is translated as CASSMTRQGSDNQPQHF.

The rearrangement joins TRBV11-2 to TRBJ1-1; weak D call: TRBD1 (5 bases). CDR3 length: 14 amino acids. Trimming stripped 1 base from V and 5 bases from J, with 11 bases between. CDR1 is SGHAT and CDR2 is FQNNGV in the germline V gene. This CDR3 reads CASSLGRVGTEAFF. Written as DNA, the CDR3 is TGTGCCAGCAGCTTAGGCAGGGTGGGTACTGAAGCTTTCTTT. Complete variable domain (other parts from reference TRBV11-2 and TRBJ1-1): EAGVAQSPRYKIIEKRQSVAFWCNPISGHATLYWYQQILGQGPKLLIQFQNNGVVDDSQLPKDRFSAERLKGVDSTLKIQPAKLEDSAVYLCASSLGRVGTEAFFGQGTRLTVV.

The chain employs TRBV3-1 (or the pseudogene TRBV3-2) and TRBJ1-2; 8 bases align to TRBD1. Germline loops: CDR1 LGHDT, CDR2 YNNKEL (reference sequence). The trim removed 0 bases at V and 4 bases at J, leaving 13 bases unmatched. The CDR3 runs to 18 residues. The CDR3 DNA reads as TGTGCCAGCAGCCAAGATTCCCCGGGCAGGGGGCTGGGCTATGGCTACACCTTC. This translates into CASSQDSPGRGLGYGYTF.

The chain links TRBV6-1 to TRBJ1-6, with D possibly being TRBD1 (6 bases). Between the trimmed V and J ends, which lost 2 bases and 7 bases, there was a span of 18 bases. The germline V gene has CDR1 MNHNS and CDR2 SASEGT. This CDR3 region has 17 residues. CDR3 region: CASSEREPQGFNSPLHF. The CDR3 DNA sequence: TGTGCCAGCAGTGAAAGGGAGCCACAGGGATTCAATTCACCCCTCCACTTT.